The rows below give T cell receptor beta chains drawn from one sample of a study of blood T cells in healthy people across ages. TCRdb independently ran MiXCR on the 5' RACE reads; one entry per CDR3 protein. The data contain 650,000 to 1,000,000 distinct CDR3 sequences, about 34% of them singletons. The sequencing sample was made of blood. The origin of the receptors is a man aged 18 to 30 in good health. The CDR3 runs from the conserved cysteine through the conserved F or W. Each record gives: J gene, D gene, V gene, clone size, CDR3 protein, CDR3 DNA. The D gene is left open where the match is weak. Where a row states a size, it is once, few, many or the class of an expanded clone; other rows omit it.

>TRBJ2-7|.|TRBV4-1|.
CASSQEGRGGNEQYF
TGCGCCAGCAGCCAAGAGGGCAGGGGGGGCAATGAGCAGTACTTC
>TRBJ1-5|.|TRBV29-1|many
CSVEDLRSNQPQHF
TGCAGCGTTGAAGATCTCAGGTCGAATCAGCCCCAGCATTTT
>TRBJ2-2|.|TRBV7-9|.
CASSSTSQNTGELFF
TGTGCCAGCAGCTCAACTAGCCAGAACACCGGGGAGCTGTTTTTT
>TRBJ2-7|TRBD1|TRBV4-3|.
CASSQDARGRFDEQYF
TGCGCCAGCAGCCAAGACGCCAGGGGGCGATTTGATGAGCAGTACTTC
>TRBJ2-2|.|TRBV5-1|few
CASSGQIGGELFF
TGCGCCAGCAGCGGACAGATCGGAGGGGAGCTGTTTTTT
>TRBJ1-1|.|TRBV6-1|.
CASRWTENTEAFF
TGTGCCAGCAGGTGGACGGAGAACACTGAAGCTTTCTTT
>TRBJ2-3|TRBD1|TRBV7-2|few
CASSSRSGGEDTQYF
TGTGCCAGCAGCTCCCGATCAGGGGGCGAAGATACGCAGTATTTT
>TRBJ2-3|.|TRBV12-3/TRBV12-4|.
CASRREWTGTRTDTQYF
TGTGCCAGCAGACGAGAGTGGACGGGGACTCGCACAGATACGCAGTATTTT
>TRBJ2-1|.|TRBV25-1|few
CASSDRMGKGDNEQFF
TGTGCCAGCAGTGACAGAATGGGAAAGGGGGACAATGAGCAGTTCTTC
>TRBJ1-1|TRBD1|TRBV7-9|.
CASSTYRGKTEAFF
TGTGCCAGCAGCACTTACAGGGGGAAAACTGAAGCTTTCTTT
>TRBJ1-4|.|TRBV4-3|.
CASSQDRFSGKLFF
TGCGCCAGCAGCCAAGATCGGTTTAGCGGAAAACTGTTTTTT
>TRBJ2-7|.|TRBV18|.
CASSSPLTDYYEQYF
TGTGCCAGCTCATCCCCCCTCACAGATTACTACGAGCAGTACTTC
>TRBJ2-1|.|TRBV12-3/TRBV12-4|many
CASRSLETVANEQFF
TGTGCCAGCAGATCACTGGAGACAGTAGCAAATGAGCAGTTCTTC
>TRBJ1-2|.|TRBV7-2|.
CASSLPWEHGYTF
TGTGCCAGCAGCTTACCGTGGGAGCACGGCTACACCTTC
>TRBJ1-1|.|TRBV9|once
CASSVLGGGGTEAFF
TGTGCCAGCAGCGTACTAGGTGGGGGGGGCACTGAAGCTTTCTTT
>TRBJ2-1|TRBD1|TRBV6-2/TRBV6-3|many
CASSPTGDTYNEQFF
TGTGCCAGCAGTCCGACAGGGGATACCTACAATGAGCAGTTCTTC
>TRBJ1-1|TRBD1|TRBV6-5|.
CASIRTGAVNTEAFF
TGTGCCAGCATAAGGACAGGGGCGGTGAACACTGAAGCTTTCTTT
>TRBJ2-1|.|TRBV7-3|.
CASSSTKTEQETQFF
TGTGCCAGCAGCTCGACAAAGACAGAACAAGAGACCCAGTTCTTC
>TRBJ1-2|.|TRBV7-9|.
CASSPSQVGYGYTF
TGTGCCAGCAGCCCATCCCAGGTCGGCTATGGCTACACCTTC
>TRBJ2-5|.|TRBV30|.
CAWSVPGVRRPQYF
TGTGCCTGGAGTGTGCCAGGAGTCAGGAGACCCCAGTACTTC
>TRBJ2-1|.|TRBV7-2|.
CASSLFSPQQFF
TGTGCCAGCAGCTTATTTTCTCCTCAGCAGTTCTTC
>TRBJ2-7|.|TRBV7-9|many
CASSLDESGRNYEQYF
TGTGCCAGCAGCTTAGATGAATCAGGCCGGAACTACGAGCAGTACTTC
>TRBJ2-7|TRBD1|TRBV7-2|few
CASSFDRAGRLTYEQYF
TGTGCCAGCAGCTTCGACAGGGCAGGCAGGCTAACCTACGAGCAGTACTTC
>TRBJ2-7|TRBD1|TRBV7-2|.
CASSLHPGGQGAGNEQYF
TGTGCCAGCAGCTTACACCCGGGAGGACAGGGGGCAGGGAATGAGCAGTACTTC
>TRBJ1-6|.|TRBV4-1|.
CASSQGGRNTALHF
TGCGCCAGCAGCCAGGGGGGACGGAACACTGCCCTCCACTTT
>TRBJ1-4|TRBD1|TRBV12-3/TRBV12-4|.
CASTQGEGYEKLFF
TGTGCCAGCACCCAGGGGGAGGGGTATGAAAAACTGTTTTTT
>TRBJ2-6|.|TRBV20-1|.
CSPLRGAGANVLTF
TGCAGTCCTCTCAGGGGAGCTGGGGCCAACGTCCTGACTTTC
>TRBJ1-2|TRBD1|TRBV7-2|.
CASSLNRGEYGYTF
TGTGCCAGCAGCCTAAACAGGGGGGAATATGGCTACACCTTC
>TRBJ2-1|.|TRBV14|.
CASSQEYSRSSYNEQFF
TGTGCCAGCAGCCAAGAGTACAGCCGCAGCTCCTACAATGAGCAGTTCTTC
>TRBJ2-3|TRBD2|TRBV4-3|few
CASSQGTSGSSTDTQYF
TGCGCCAGCAGCCAAGGGACTAGCGGCTCTAGCACAGATACGCAGTATTTT
>TRBJ1-2|.|TRBV7-2|.
CASNGGEGNIRANYTF
TGTGCCAGCAACGGCGGAGAAGGAAATATTCGCGCTAACTACACCTTC
>TRBJ1-2|.|TRBV4-3|.
CASSHRTEISYGYTF
TGCGCCAGCAGCCATCGGACAGAGATATCGTATGGCTACACCTTC
>TRBJ2-2|.|TRBV5-5|few
CASSLEGSTGELFF
TGTGCCAGCAGCTTGGAGGGGAGCACCGGGGAGCTGTTTTTT
>TRBJ2-1|.|TRBV7-2|many
CASSIVALGANEQFF
TGTGCCAGCAGCATAGTCGCCCTGGGGGCCAATGAGCAGTTCTTC
>TRBJ2-5|.|TRBV12-3/TRBV12-4|.
CASSFYQQETQYF
TGTGCCAGCAGTTTTTACCAGCAAGAGACCCAGTACTTC
>TRBJ2-2|.|TRBV5-1|.
CASSPPVGELFF
TGCGCCAGCAGCCCCCCGGTCGGGGAGCTGTTTTTT
>TRBJ2-5|.|TRBV7-2|.
CASSFNSRGGTQETQYF
TGTGCCAGCAGCTTTAACTCTCGAGGGGGGACACAAGAGACCCAGTACTTC
>TRBJ2-1|.|TRBV6-6|.
CASSYSGGVVSYNEQFF
TGTGCCAGCAGTTACTCAGGTGGGGTTGTGTCCTACAATGAGCAGTTCTTC
>TRBJ2-5|.|TRBV29-1|few
CSVETSGRQETQYF
TGCAGCGTTGAAACCTCGGGCAGGCAAGAGACCCAGTACTTC
>TRBJ2-4|.|TRBV3-1|many
CASSQDIIGVNIQYF
TGTGCCAGCAGCCAAGATATAATAGGGGTCAACATTCAGTACTTC
>TRBJ2-1|.|TRBV20-1|many
CSAAPTHPNEQFF
TGCAGTGCAGCCCCGACGCACCCCAATGAGCAGTTCTTC